This TCR beta chain was sequenced for a study of T-cell reconstitution after alpha-beta-depleted transplantation in children. Whole-study findings and limits: Counts and diversity of T cells one year after transplant came mostly from newly produced T cells. By about two months after transplant, alpha-beta T cells reportedly arose from several hundred graft clones that had expanded. Certain patients had high TCRbeta diversity at day 60, and it came from recipient T cells and thymic progenitors that survived.

For TCRbeta, the library was prepared with unique molecular identifiers. In TCRdb, the PCR reads were re-called with MiXCR into one record per CDR3 protein. The sample shows approximately 130,000 distinct CDR3 sequences, 9.5% to 10% of them seen only once. The length of the CDR3 is 15 residues. The V gene lost 1 base and the J gene lost 6 bases, with 13 bases spanning the gap. From germline, CDR1 is SGHTA and CDR2 FQGNSA. Comment on this clonotype: Its target is unknown.

The clonotype originates from a girl in the first two years of life who had a stem cell transplant for combined immunodeficiency, so the T cells may come from the graft donor. This specimen was PBMCs, mostly from graft donor cells, taken 180 days after TCRalphabeta/CD19-depleted stem cell transplant. V usage is TRBV7-2 and J usage is TRBJ2-1; D may be TRBD1 (5 bases). The CDR3: CASSLVGPYPNEQFF. CDR3 DNA sequence: TGTGCCAGCAGCTTAGTGGGGCCTTATCCCAATGAGCAGTTCTTC.